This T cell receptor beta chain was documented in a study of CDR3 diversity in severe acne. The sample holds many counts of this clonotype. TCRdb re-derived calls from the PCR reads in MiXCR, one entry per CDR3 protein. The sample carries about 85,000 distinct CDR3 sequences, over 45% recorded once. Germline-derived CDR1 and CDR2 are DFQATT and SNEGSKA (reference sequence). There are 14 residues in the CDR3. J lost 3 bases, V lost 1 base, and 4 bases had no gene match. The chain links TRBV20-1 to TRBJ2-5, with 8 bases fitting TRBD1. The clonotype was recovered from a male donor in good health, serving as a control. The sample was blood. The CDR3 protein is CSARAGGWEETQYF. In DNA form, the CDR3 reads TGCAGTGCTAGAGCAGGGGGCTGGGAAGAGACCCAGTACTTC.